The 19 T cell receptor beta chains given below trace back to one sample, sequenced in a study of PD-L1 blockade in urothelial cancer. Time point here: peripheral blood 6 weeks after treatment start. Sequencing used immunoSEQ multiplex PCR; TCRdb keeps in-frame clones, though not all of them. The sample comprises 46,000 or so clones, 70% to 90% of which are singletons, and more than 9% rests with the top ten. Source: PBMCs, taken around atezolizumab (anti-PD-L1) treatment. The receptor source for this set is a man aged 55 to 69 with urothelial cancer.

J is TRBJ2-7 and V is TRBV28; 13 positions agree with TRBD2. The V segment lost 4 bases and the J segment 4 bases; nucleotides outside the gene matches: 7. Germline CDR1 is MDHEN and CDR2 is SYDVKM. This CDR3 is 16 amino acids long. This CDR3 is CASSSGLAGNWYEQYF. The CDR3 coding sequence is TGTGCCAGCAGTTCGGGACTAGCGGGGAATTGGTACGAGCAGTACTTC. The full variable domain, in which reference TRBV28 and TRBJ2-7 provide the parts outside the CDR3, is DVKVTQSSRYLVKRTGEKVFLECVQDMDHENMFWYRQDPGLGLRLIYFSYDVKMKEKGDIPEGYSVSREKKERFSLILESASTNQTSMYLCASSSGLAGNWYEQYFGPGTRLTVT.

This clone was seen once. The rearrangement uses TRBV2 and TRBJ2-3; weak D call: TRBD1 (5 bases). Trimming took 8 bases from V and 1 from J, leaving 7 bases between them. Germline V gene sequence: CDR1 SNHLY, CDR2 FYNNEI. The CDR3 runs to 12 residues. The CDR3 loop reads CASAQGTDTQYF. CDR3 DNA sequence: TGTGCCAGCGCACAGGGCACAGATACGCAGTATTTT.

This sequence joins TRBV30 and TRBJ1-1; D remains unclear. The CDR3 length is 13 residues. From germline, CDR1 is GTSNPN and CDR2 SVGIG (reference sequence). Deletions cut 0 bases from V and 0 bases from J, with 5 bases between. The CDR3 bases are TGTGCCTGGAGTGTACAAGTGAACACTGAAGCTTTCTTT. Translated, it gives CAWSVQVNTEAFF.

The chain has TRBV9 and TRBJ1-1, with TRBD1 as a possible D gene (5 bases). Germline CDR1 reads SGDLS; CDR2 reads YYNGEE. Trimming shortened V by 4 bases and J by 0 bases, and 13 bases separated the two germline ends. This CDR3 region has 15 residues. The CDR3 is CASSTQGRMNTEAFF. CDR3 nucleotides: TGTGCCAGCAGCACCCAGGGCCGGATGAACACTGAAGCTTTCTTT.

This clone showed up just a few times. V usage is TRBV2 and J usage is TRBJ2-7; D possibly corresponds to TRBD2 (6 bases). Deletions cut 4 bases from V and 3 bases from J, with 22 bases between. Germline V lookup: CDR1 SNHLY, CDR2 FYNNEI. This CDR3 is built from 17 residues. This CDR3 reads CASSGVFGGEKDYEQYF. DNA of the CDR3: TGTGCCAGCAGTGGGGTCTTCGGGGGAGAGAAGGACTACGAGCAGTACTTC.

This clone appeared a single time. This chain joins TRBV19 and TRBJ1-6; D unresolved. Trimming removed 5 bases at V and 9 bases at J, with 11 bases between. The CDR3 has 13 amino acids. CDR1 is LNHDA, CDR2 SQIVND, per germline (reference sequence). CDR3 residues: CASSSRGASPLHF. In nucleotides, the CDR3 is TGTGCCAGTAGTTCCCGGGGAGCTTCACCCCTCCACTTT.

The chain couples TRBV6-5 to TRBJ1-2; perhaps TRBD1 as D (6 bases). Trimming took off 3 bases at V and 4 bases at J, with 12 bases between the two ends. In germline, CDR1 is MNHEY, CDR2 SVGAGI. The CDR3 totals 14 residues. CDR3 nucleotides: TGTGCCAGCAGTTATCGACAGGCGACCTATGGCTACACCTTC. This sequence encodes CASSYRQATYGYTF.

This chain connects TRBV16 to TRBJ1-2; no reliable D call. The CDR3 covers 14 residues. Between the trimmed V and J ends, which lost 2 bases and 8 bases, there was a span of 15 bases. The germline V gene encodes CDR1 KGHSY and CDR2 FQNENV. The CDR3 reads CASSQDFNLGGYTF. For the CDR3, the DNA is TGTGCCAGCAGCCAAGACTTCAATCTAGGCGGCTACACCTTC.

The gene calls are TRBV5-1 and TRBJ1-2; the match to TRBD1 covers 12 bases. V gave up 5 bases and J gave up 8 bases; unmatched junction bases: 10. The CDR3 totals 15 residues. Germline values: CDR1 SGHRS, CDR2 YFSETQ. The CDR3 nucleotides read TGCGCCAGCAGTCGTACGGGACAGGGGGCTGAAGGCTACACCTTC. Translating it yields CASSRTGQGAEGYTF.

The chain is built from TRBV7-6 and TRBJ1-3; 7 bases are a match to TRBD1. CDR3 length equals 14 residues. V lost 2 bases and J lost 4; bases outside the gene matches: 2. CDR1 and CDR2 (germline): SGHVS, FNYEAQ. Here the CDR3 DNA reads TGTGCCAGCAGCTTATCGGGACAGGGAAACACCATATATTTT. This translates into CASSLSGQGNTIYF.

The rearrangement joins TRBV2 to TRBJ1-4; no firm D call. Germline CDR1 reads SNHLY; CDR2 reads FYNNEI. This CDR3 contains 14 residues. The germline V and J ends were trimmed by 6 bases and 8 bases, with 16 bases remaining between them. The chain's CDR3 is CASRSGLWNEKLFF. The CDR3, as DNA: TGTGCCAGCAGGTCGGGTCTTTGGAACGAAAAACTGTTTTTT.

CDR3 in DNA: TGTGCCAGCAGGGAGACAGACCTCTCCTATAATTCACCCCTCCACTTT. Translated: CASRETDLSYNSPLHF. The chain couples TRBV6-6 to TRBJ1-6; perhaps TRBD1 as D (5 bases). With 6 bases removed from V and 0 bases from J, the gap between germline ends came to 12 bases. This CDR3 is built from 16 residues. Germline values: CDR1 MNHNY, CDR2 SVGAGI (reference sequence).

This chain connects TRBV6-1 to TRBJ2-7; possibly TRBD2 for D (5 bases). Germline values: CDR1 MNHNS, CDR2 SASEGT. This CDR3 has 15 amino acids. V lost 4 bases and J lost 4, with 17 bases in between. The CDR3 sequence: CASSASNPEGYEQYF. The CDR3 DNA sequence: TGTGCCAGCAGTGCCTCGAACCCCGAGGGTTACGAGCAGTACTTC.

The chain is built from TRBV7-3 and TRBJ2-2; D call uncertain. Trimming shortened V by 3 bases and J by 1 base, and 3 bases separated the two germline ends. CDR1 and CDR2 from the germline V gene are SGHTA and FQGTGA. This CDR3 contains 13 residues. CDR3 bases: TGTGCCAGCAGCTTCAGGAACACCGGGGAGCTGTTTTTT. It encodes CASSFRNTGELFF.

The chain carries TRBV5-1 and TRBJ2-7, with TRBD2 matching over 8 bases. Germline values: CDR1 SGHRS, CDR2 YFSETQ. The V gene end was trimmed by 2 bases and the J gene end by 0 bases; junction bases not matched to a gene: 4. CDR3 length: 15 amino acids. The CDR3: CASSFVAGSSYEQYF. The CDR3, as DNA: TGCGCCAGCAGCTTTGTAGCGGGGAGCTCCTACGAGCAGTACTTC.

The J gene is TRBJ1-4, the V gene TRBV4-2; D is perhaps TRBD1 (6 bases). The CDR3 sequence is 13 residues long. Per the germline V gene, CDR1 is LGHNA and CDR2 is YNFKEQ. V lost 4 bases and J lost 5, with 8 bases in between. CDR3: CASSRTENEKLFF. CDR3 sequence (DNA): TGTGCCAGCAGCCGGACAGAGAATGAAAAACTGTTTTTT.

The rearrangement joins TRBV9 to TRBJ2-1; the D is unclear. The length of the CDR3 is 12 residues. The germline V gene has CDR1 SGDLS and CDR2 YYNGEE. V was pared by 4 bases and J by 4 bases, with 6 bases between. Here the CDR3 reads CASSSRYNEQFF. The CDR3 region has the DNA TGTGCCAGCAGCTCCCGGTACAATGAGCAGTTCTTC. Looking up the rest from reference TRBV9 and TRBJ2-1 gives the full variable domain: DSGVTQTPKHLITATGQRVTLRCSPRSGDLSVYWYQQSLDQGLQFLIQYYNGEERAKGNILERFSAQQFPDLHSELNLSSLELGDSALYFCASSSRYNEQFFGPGTRLTVL.

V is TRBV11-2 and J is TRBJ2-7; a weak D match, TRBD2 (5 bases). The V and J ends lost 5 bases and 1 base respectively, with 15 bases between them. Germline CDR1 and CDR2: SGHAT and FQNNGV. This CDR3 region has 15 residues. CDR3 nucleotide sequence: TGTGCCAGCAGCCTAAAATTAAGGGAGTCCTACGAGCAGTACTTC. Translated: CASSLKLRESYEQYF.

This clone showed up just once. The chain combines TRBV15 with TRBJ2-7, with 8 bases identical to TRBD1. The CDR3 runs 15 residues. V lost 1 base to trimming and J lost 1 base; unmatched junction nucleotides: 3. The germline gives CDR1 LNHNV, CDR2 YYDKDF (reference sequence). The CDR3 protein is CATSRVDRGSYEQYF. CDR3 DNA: TGTGCCACCAGCAGAGTAGACAGGGGTTCCTACGAGCAGTACTTC.